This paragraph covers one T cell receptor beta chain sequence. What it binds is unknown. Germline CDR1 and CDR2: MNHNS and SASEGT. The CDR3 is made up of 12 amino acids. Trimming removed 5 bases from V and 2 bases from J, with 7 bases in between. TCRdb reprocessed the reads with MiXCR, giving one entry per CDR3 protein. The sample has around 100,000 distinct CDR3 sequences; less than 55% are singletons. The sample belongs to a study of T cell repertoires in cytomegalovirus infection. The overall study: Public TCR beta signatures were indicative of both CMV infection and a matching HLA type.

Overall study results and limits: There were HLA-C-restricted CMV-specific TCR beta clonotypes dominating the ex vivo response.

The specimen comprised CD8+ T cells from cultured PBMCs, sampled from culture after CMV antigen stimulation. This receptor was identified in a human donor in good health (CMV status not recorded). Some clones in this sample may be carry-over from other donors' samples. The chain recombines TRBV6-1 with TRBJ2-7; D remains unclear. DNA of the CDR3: TGTGCCAGCAGTTCCGGGCCCTACGAGCAGTACTTC. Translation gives CASSSGPYEQYF.